This TCR beta chain is drawn from a study of shared clonotypes between healthy human individuals. Trimming shortened V by 5 bases and J by 0 bases, and 11 bases separated the two germline ends. The CDR3 length is 15 residues. Per the germline V gene, CDR1 is LNHDA and CDR2 is SQIVND (reference sequence). Libraries were prepared by immunoSEQ multiplex PCR; TCRdb keeps only in-frame clonotypes and omits some of them. The profile covers over a million clones, with about 75% appearing a single time and about 1.5% taken by the ten largest. V usage is TRBV19 and J usage is TRBJ1-3, with D unresolved. This TCR came from a man between 18 and 29 years old in good health. Sequences were obtained from memory CD4+ T cells sorted from blood. Subset of the sample: CD45RA-negative fraction. The CDR3 nucleotides read TGTGCCAGTAGTGTCAAGATAGACTCTGGAAACACCATATATTTT. The encoded protein is CASSVKIDSGNTIYF.